This T cell receptor (beta chain) was sequenced during a study of blood T cell repertoires in COVID-19. The junction had 9 bases not matched to a gene; V was cut back by 4 bases and J by 7 bases. Germline CDR1 reads SGHTS; CDR2 reads YDEGEE. The CDR3 runs to 16 residues. Repertoires were generated with immunoSEQ multiplex PCR, while TCRdb's copy carries only in-frame clones and drops some. Seen here are roughly 280,000 clones, 75% to 90% observed once, and the top ten hold under 2.5%. The sequence was collected from a man aged 50 to 59 with acute or convalescent COVID-19. The sample taken for sequencing was peripheral blood. V usage is TRBV5-8 and J usage is TRBJ1-6; TRBD1 aligns across 9 bases. The CDR3 coding sequence is TGTGCCAGCAGCCCTTCTCCGGGACAGGGCAATTCACCCCTCCACTTT. Its protein product is CASSPSPGQGNSPLHF.